This T cell receptor beta chain emerged from a study of blood T cells in healthy people across ages. Broader study findings: Significant beta diversity loss was already apparent by age approximately 42, declining roughly linearly.

J lost 7 bases, V lost 2 bases, and 9 bases had no gene match. CDR1 and CDR2 from the germline V gene are SGHTA and FQGNSA. This CDR3 is 16 amino acids long. Alongside a J-beta primer mix, a sample-barcoded 5' primer served in a second PCR lasting roughly 7 to 12 cycles. TCRdb used MiXCR to reprocess the 5' RACE reads, holding one entry per CDR3 protein. The repertoire holds hundreds of thousands of distinct CDR3 sequences, with about 30% as singletons. Extraction of total RNA produced a minimum of 5 micrograms from each sample. Remarks on this clonotype: What it binds is unknown.

This clonotype was sampled from a woman of 80 years or more in good health. Sequenced input: blood. This chain connects TRBV7-2 to TRBJ1-3; 9 nucleotides agree with TRBD1. The CDR3 DNA is TGTGCCAGCAGCTTACGCCGCCGACAGGGGGAGAACACCATATATTTT. As protein: CASSLRRRQGENTIYF.